Detailed here is one T cell receptor (beta chain). Its antigen is unidentified. This record belongs to a study of cytomegalovirus exposure and HLA in healthy donors. Broader study findings: A later analysis reportedly identified an Asian-associated ancestry cluster as carrying fewer N-insertions than the approximately 730-donor mean. Prediction of most subjects' HLA-A and HLA-B alleles by TCR beta sequences was reportedly accurate. In a later analysis, at a false discovery rate of 0.05, 16,951 TCR beta sequences were associated with HLA alleles.

This CDR3 has 14 residues. Trimming at V came to 4 bases and at J to 4 bases, leaving 4 bases not matched to a gene. Germline loops: CDR1 LNHDA, CDR2 SQIVND (reference sequence). PCR used 60 Vbeta primers and 13 Jbeta primers. Clones were sequenced by immunoSEQ multiplex PCR, and TCRdb holds only the in-frame ones, with some missing. Its table records 55,000 to 75,000 clones. The clonotype was recovered from a woman aged 25 to 39 in good health and CMV-seronegative. The chain couples TRBV19 to TRBJ1-2, with 9 bases that match TRBD1. The sequenced sample consisted of PBMCs. CDR3 in amino acids: CASSRDRAGYGYTF. The CDR3 nucleotides are TGTGCCAGTAGTAGGGACAGGGCAGGCTATGGCTACACCTTC.